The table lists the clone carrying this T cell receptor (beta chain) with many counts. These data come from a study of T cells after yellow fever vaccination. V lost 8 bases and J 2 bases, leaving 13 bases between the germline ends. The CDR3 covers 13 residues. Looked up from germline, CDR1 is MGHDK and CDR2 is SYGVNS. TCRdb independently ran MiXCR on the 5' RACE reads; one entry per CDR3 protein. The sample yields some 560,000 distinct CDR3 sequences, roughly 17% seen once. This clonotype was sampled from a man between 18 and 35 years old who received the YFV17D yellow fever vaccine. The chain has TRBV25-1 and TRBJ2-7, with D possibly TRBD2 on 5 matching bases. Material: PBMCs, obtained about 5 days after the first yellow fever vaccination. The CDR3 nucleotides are TGTGCCAGCGGTCATGTGGGAGCCTACGAGCAGTACTTC. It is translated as CASGHVGAYEQYF.